The clone carrying this T cell receptor (beta chain) was found many times. Its specificity is unknown. The TCR cDNA carried a universal primer site and UMIs from 5'RACE template switching. In TCRdb, the 5' RACE reads were re-called with MiXCR into one record per CDR3 protein. The sample contains over 110,000 distinct CDR3 sequences, 7.7% of which appear only once. These data are taken from a study of T cells after yellow fever vaccination. Whole-study findings and limits: The secondary T-cell response peaked on day 5, not day 15, but was weaker.

V shed 5 bases, J shed 7 bases, and the junction held 11 bases outside the gene matches. Germline V lookup: CDR1 ENHRY, CDR2 SYGVKD. The CDR3 contains 16 residues. The chain uses TRBV10-3 and TRBJ2-3; the match to TRBD2 covers 11 bases. The input for sequencing was CD4+ T cells sorted from PBMCs, taken 5 days after the yellow fever booster vaccination. This TCR was sampled from a man between 25 and 39 years old who received the YFV17D yellow fever vaccine. This CDR3 reads CAISPSTSGVPNTQYF. CDR3 DNA sequence: TGTGCCATCAGTCCCTCGACTAGCGGGGTTCCCAATACGCAGTATTTT.